The present entry profiles one T cell receptor (beta chain) with its context. Its antigen is unknown. Base qualities were left out, and no much larger clone turns up one base away. This sample is part of a study of T cell repertoires in cytomegalovirus infection (dated by TCRdb to 2018 to 2020). About the full investigation: The HLA type of each donor mattered for the analysis, because public TCR beta signatures pointed to carriage of CMV infection along with the matching HLA type.

The sequencing machine was an Illumina HiSeq 1500. TCRdb ran its own pipeline on the public reads, namely fastp trimming at Q25 and MiXCR clone calling, and kept in-frame beta chains. Rows with a matching CDR3 protein are joined into one entry that keeps the most common DNA and genes. This sample holds about 260,000 distinct CDR3 sequences; roughly an eighth were observed only once. The ten largest clonotypes hold 8.8% of the sample. Ends trimmed: V by 7 bases, J by 5 bases; bases unmatched to a gene: 23. From the cysteine up to the phenylalanine, the CDR3 has a length of 19 residues. Of all the DNA, just the CDR3 is kept, 57 bases in frame from base 1. Summary of the overall study and its limitations: Cumulative frequency of public TCR beta family members discriminated carriers of CMV infection plus the relevant HLA type in this cohort and an independent roughly 320-donor cohort. In the ex vivo response, HLA-C-restricted CMV-specific TCR beta clonotypes were dominant, and in two of eight donors the single most frequent clonotype came from this HLA-C-restricted group.

The receptor's source is a human donor in good health (CMV status not recorded). Some clones in this sample may be carry-over from other donors' samples. Source material: PBMCs. Rearrangement joined TRBV12-3 or TRBV12-4 to TRBJ2-5, with 9 junctional bases fitting TRBD1. The CDR3 region: CASTLSAIPGQGHQETQYF. The DNA sequence is as follows: TGTGCCAGCACACTCTCAGCCATACCGGGACAGGGACATCAGGAGACCCAGTACTTC.